The 23 T cell receptor beta chains presented below share a single source sample, sequenced in a study of blood T cells in healthy people across ages. Sample-barcoded 5' priming and a J-beta primer mix drove a second PCR of about 7 to 11 cycles. TCRdb re-derived calls from the 5' RACE reads in MiXCR, one entry per CDR3 protein. The sample contains about 1,600,000 distinct CDR3 sequences, 40% to 50% of which appear only once. The sequenced sample was blood. The receptors were gathered from a woman between 18 and 30 years old in good health.

This chain links TRBV3-1 with TRBJ2-7; no definite D call. Germline lookup yields CDR1 LGHDT and CDR2 YNNKEL (reference sequence). The CDR3 totals 16 residues. V gave up 0 bases and J gave up 3 bases, with 15 bases separating them. The CDR3 DNA follows: TGTGCCAGCAGCCAAGAGGTGAGTCCTCGATACTACGAGCAGTACTTC. Protein product: CASSQEVSPRYYEQYF.

The V call is TRBV27, the J call TRBJ2-3; D is undetermined. From germline, CDR1 is MNHEY and CDR2 SMNVEV (reference sequence). Deletions cut 11 bases from V and 1 base from J, with 16 bases between. This CDR3 region has 14 residues. CDR3 nucleotide sequence: TGTGCCCTAAAGGCGAGAGCCGGCACAGATACGCAGTATTTT. Protein: CALKARAGTDTQYF.

The rearrangement joins TRBV4-2 to TRBJ2-5; 7 positions match TRBD2. Near its end, the DNA agrees better with TRBJ2-4, so the J call may be wrong. Looked up from germline, CDR1 is LGHNA and CDR2 is YNFKEQ. CDR3 size: 16 residues. CDR3 nucleotides: TGTGCCAGCAGCGATAGCGGGCCGCTAGCCAAAAACATTCAGTACTTC. Amino acids: CASSDSGPLAKNIQYF.

This rearrangement joins TRBV10-2 to TRBJ2-3; D gene ambiguous. This CDR3 is 13 amino acids long. Germline values: CDR1 WSHSY, CDR2 SAAADI. Trimming removed 3 bases at V and 5 bases at J, with 9 bases between. The CDR3 DNA sequence: TGCGCCAGCAGTGATCCCCGAGAAGATACGCAGTATTTT. Its translation: CASSDPREDTQYF.

This clonotype was seen more than once but under ten times. This chain uses TRBV29-1 with TRBJ2-5; D is tentatively TRBD1 or TRBD2 (5 bases each). Germline assignment: CDR1 SQVTM and CDR2 ANQGSEA. The CDR3 has 14 residues. V lost 6 bases to trimming and J lost 4 bases, with 18 bases between them. This CDR3 reads CSVEWGSGRETQYF. The CDR3 region has the DNA TGCAGCGTCGAATGGGGGTCAGGTCGAGAGACCCAGTACTTC.

The table lists this clonotype with many counts. The gene calls are TRBV3-1 and TRBJ2-7; tentative D call: TRBD2 (6 bases). From germline, CDR1 is LGHDT and CDR2 YNNKEL (reference sequence). This CDR3 has 14 amino acids. V lost 0 bases and J 2 bases, leaving 8 bases between the germline ends. The CDR3 protein is CASSQDRGTYEQYF. In nucleotides, the CDR3 is TGTGCCAGCAGCCAAGATCGGGGGACCTACGAGCAGTACTTC.

This sequence joins TRBV27 and TRBJ2-7; maybe TRBD1 (7 bases). This CDR3 region has 16 residues. From germline, CDR1 is MNHEY and CDR2 SMNVEV (reference sequence). V dropped 0 bases and J dropped 4 bases, with 16 bases sitting between them. CDR3 in amino acids: CASSLSAGQLGYEQYF. Here the CDR3 DNA reads TGTGCCAGCAGTTTATCGGCGGGACAGTTGGGATACGAGCAGTACTTC.

V is TRBV2 and J is TRBJ1-3; D not resolved. The CDR3 loop spans 15 amino acids. CDR1 is SNHLY, CDR2 FYNNEI, per germline. V was shortened by 1 base and J by 2 bases, with 9 bases between the two germline ends. This CDR3 is CASSEGGSAGNTIYF. The CDR3 region has the DNA TGTGCCAGCAGTGAAGGAGGGTCAGCTGGAAACACCATATATTTT. Combining the CDR3 with reference TRBV2 and TRBJ1-3 gives the whole variable domain EPEVTQTPSHQVTQMGQEVILRCVPISNHLYFYWYRQILGQKVEFLVSFYNNEISEKSEIFDDQFSVERPDGSNFTLKIRSTKLEDSAMYFCASSEGGSAGNTIYFGEGSWLTVV.

This clonotype was found many times. J is TRBJ1-2 and V is TRBV4-1; TRBD1 matches at 7 bases. The CDR3 extends over 13 amino acids. Germline V gene data show CDR1 as MGHRA and CDR2 as YSYEKL. The V and J ends lost 1 base and 10 bases, in that order; junction bases with no gene match: 6. This CDR3 is CASSQGRQGAYTF. The CDR3 DNA reads as TGCGCCAGCAGCCAAGGCCGACAGGGAGCCTACACCTTC.

This clonotype was counted at least ten times. V usage is TRBV5-1 and J usage is TRBJ2-3; 7 nucleotides align to TRBD2. V lost 6 bases, J lost 4 bases, and 14 bases stayed unmatched. Germline loops: CDR1 SGHRS, CDR2 YFSETQ. CDR3 length: 16 residues. CDR3 nucleotide sequence: TGCGCCAGCACACTAACGGGGACTACGGGAGCAGATACGCAGTATTTT. It is translated as CASTLTGTTGADTQYF.

The count of this clonotype is one. This rearrangement joins TRBV6-5 to TRBJ1-4, with 8 nucleotides matching TRBD1. CDR1 and CDR2 from the germline V gene are MNHEY and SVGAGI. The CDR3 runs 15 residues. The J segment lost 4 bases and the V segment lost 0 bases, leaving 1 base of the junction unmatched. CDR3 DNA sequence: TGTGCCAGCAGTTACTCACAGGGGGTTAATGAAAAACTGTTTTTT. Amino acids: CASSYSQGVNEKLFF.

This chain connects TRBV14 to TRBJ2-2; weak D call: TRBD1 (5 bases). The V end was cut by 2 bases, the J end by 6 bases, with 10 bases between. CDR3 length: 14 residues. Germline V gives CDR1 SGHDN, CDR2 FVKESK. The CDR3 sequence: CASSQQGSSGELFF. The CDR3 coding sequence is TGTGCCAGCAGCCAACAGGGTAGTTCCGGGGAGCTGTTTTTT.

This clonotype was observed a handful of times. J is TRBJ2-7 and V is TRBV27; unclear D gene. The V and J ends lost 8 bases and 4 bases respectively, with 18 bases between them. This CDR3 has 14 amino acids. The germline gives CDR1 MNHEY, CDR2 SMNVEV (reference sequence). The CDR3 loop reads CASRFGGKGYEQYF. The CDR3 nucleotides read TGTGCCAGCCGGTTTGGTGGGAAAGGGTACGAGCAGTACTTC.

The chain is built from TRBV11-2 and TRBJ1-1; D remains unclear. V gave up 1 base and J gave up 4 bases, with 16 bases separating them. CDR1 SGHAT and CDR2 FQNNGV come from the germline V gene. The CDR3 is 16 amino acids. CDR3 protein: CASSLALAAESTEAFF. CDR3 in DNA: TGTGCCAGCAGCTTAGCATTGGCAGCGGAGAGCACTGAAGCTTTCTTT.

The chain has TRBV2 and TRBJ2-1, with TRBD2 matching 10 bases. The V gene end was trimmed by 5 bases and the J gene end by 6 bases; junction bases not matched to a gene: 10. This CDR3 is 16 amino acids long. Germline V gene lookup returns CDR1 SNHLY and CDR2 FYNNEI. In nucleotides, the CDR3 is TGTGCCAGCAGTCCCACTAGCGGGGAGCTGTGCAATGAGCAGTTCTTC. Residues: CASSPTSGELCNEQFF.

This clonotype was detected many times. This chain links TRBV10-3 with TRBJ2-3; D gene ambiguous. V gave up 1 base and J gave up 0 bases, with 2 bases separating them. Germline assignment: CDR1 ENHRY and CDR2 SYGVKD. This CDR3 has 13 amino acids. As DNA, the CDR3 is TGTGCCATCAGTGAGTACAGCACAGATACGCAGTATTTT. Its translation: CAISEYSTDTQYF.

V and J are TRBV6-1 and TRBJ2-1; possible D gene TRBD2, 7 bases. The closer fit of TRBJ2-7 to the DNA end suggests the J call may be wrong. The CDR3 runs 15 residues. Germline-derived CDR1 and CDR2 are MNHNS and SASEGT. The CDR3 bases are TGTGCCAGCTGGGGGGGCCAGAGCTCCTACAATGAGCAGTACTTC. Translation: CASWGGQSSYNEQYF.

There are a few counts of this clonotype. The rearrangement uses TRBV25-1 and TRBJ1-1; a weak D match, TRBD1 (6 bases). The V end lost 4 bases, the J end lost 8 bases, and 8 bases lay between the germline ends. Germline CDR1 MGHDK, CDR2 SYGVNS. CDR3 size: 11 residues. The CDR3 DNA is TGTGCCAGCAGTGTAGACAGGGAAGCTTTCTTT. Translation gives CASSVDREAFF.

The CDR3 region is CASSPPGAPPNSPLHF. CDR3 DNA: TGTGCCAGCAGCCCGCCGGGGGCGCCTCCTAATTCACCCCTCCACTTT. This chain connects TRBV11-2 to TRBJ1-6, with D maybe TRBD1 (6 bases). V was pared by 5 bases and J by 6 bases, with 17 bases between. There are 16 residues in the CDR3. The germline V gene has CDR1 SGHAT and CDR2 FQNNGV.

This clonotype was recorded a few times. V is TRBV20-1 and J is TRBJ1-2, with D possibly TRBD1 on 5 matching bases. The length of the CDR3 is 19 residues. Trimming pared 0 bases from V and 2 bases from J, leaving 25 bases between. The germline V gene encodes CDR1 DFQATT and CDR2 SNEGSKA (reference sequence). The CDR3: CSARDLEAEDRGGNYGYTF. CDR3 sequence (DNA): TGCAGTGCTAGAGATCTCGAGGCCGAAGATCGCGGGGGAAACTATGGCTACACCTTC.

This chain connects TRBV20-1 to TRBJ2-7, with 9 bases matching TRBD2. Germline-derived CDR1 and CDR2 are DFQATT and SNEGSKA (reference sequence). CDR3 length equals 14 residues. Germline trimming cut 6 bases from V and 3 bases from J; bases unmatched to any gene: 9. The DNA for the CDR3 is TGCAGTGCAACCGGGACTAGCAATGGCTACGAGCAGTACTTC. Encoded protein: CSATGTSNGYEQYF.

There are many counts of this clonotype. V gene TRBV29-1 combines with J gene TRBJ2-7; D not resolved. Trimming pared 4 bases from V and 2 bases from J, leaving 12 bases between. Germline-derived CDR1 and CDR2 are SQVTM and ANQGSEA. There are 13 residues in the CDR3. CDR3: CSVVGGMTYEQYF. For the CDR3, the DNA is TGCAGCGTTGTCGGTGGAATGACCTACGAGCAGTACTTC.

This clonotype occurred many times. The rearrangement links TRBV20-1 to TRBJ1-6; possible D gene TRBD1, 6 bases. V was shortened by 5 bases and J by 5 bases, with 13 bases between the two germline ends. Germline V lookup: CDR1 DFQATT, CDR2 SNEGSKA (reference sequence). This CDR3 is 14 amino acids long. The CDR3 DNA reads as TGCAGTGCTCCGGGGGGGCGGGATAATTCACCCCTCCACTTT. Translated: CSAPGGRDNSPLHF.